This is a list of T cell receptor beta chains from one sample in a study of blood T cell repertoires in COVID-19. Only in-frame clones appear in the TCRdb table, and some are missing; sequencing was by immunoSEQ multiplex PCR. The repertoire consists of under 200,000 clones, with roughly 80% occurring once and the leading ten covering 11% to 15%. The sequenced material came from peripheral blood. Every receptor here comes from a man aged 18 to 30 with active or convalescent COVID-19. Both conserved end residues are part of each CDR3. Each record gives: D gene, J gene, V gene, clone size, CDR3 DNA, CDR3 protein. The D gene is left open where the match is weak. Clone size is stated in some rows and not others, as once, few, many or a class when expanded.

NA TRBJ1-2 TRBV7-8 NA TGTGCCAGCAGCTTACTCAACAGGGCGGGCTACACCTTC CASSLLNRAGYTF
TRBD1 TRBJ2-7 TRBV5-8 once TGTGCCAGCAGCCTAGGACAGGGGGCCAACGAGCAGTACTTC CASSLGQGANEQYF
TRBD2 TRBJ2-1 TRBV5-1 NA TGCGCCAGCAGCCCGGGACTAGCGGGATCCTACAATGAGCAGTTCTTC CASSPGLAGSYNEQFF
TRBD2 TRBJ2-1 TRBV29-1 NA TGCAGCGTTCGGAGAGGCGGACTAGCGGGGGCACGTAATGAGCAGTTCTTC CSVRRGGLAGARNEQFF
TRBD2 TRBJ2-2 TRBV7-9 NA TGTGCCAGCAGCTTAATGGGACTATCGAACACCGGGGAGCTGTTTTTT CASSLMGLSNTGELFF
NA TRBJ1-1 TRBV6-5 few TGTGCCAGCAGACAGGACATAAACACTGAAGCTTTCTTT CASRQDINTEAFF
NA TRBJ1-1 TRBV6-1 NA TGTGCCAGCAGTGAAGCTAGGTGGACACTGAACACTGAAGCTTTCTTT CASSEARWTLNTEAFF
NA TRBJ1-6 TRBV12-5 NA TGTGCTAGTGGTTTGGGTGACAGAGATAATTCACCCCTCCACTTT CASGLGDRDNSPLHF
NA TRBJ2-3 TRBV5-4 NA TGTGCCAGCAGCTTGTACCCCCCTAGCCGGAGAACTAGCACAGATACGCAGTATTTT CASSLYPPSRRTSTDTQYF
TRBD2 TRBJ2-4 TRBV19 NA TGTGCCAGCCAACCCGGACGCGGGAGGGCCCTAGACATTCAGTACTTC CASQPGRGRALDIQYF
TRBD1 TRBJ1-6 TRBV4-1 NA TGCGCCAGCAGCCAAGTAGGGGACAGTCCTTATTCACCCCTCCACTTT CASSQVGDSPYSPLHF
TRBD2 TRBJ2-7 TRBV5-6 NA TGTGCCAGCAGCCCGGGGGTAGCGGGGGGGCTGTACACGGACGAGCAGTACTTC CASSPGVAGGLYTDEQYF
TRBD1 TRBJ2-4 TRBV4-3 few TGCGCCAGCAGCCAAGATTCCCTACAGGGGTTTCTGGGAGCCAAAAACATTCAGTACTTC CASSQDSLQGFLGAKNIQYF
NA TRBJ2-7 TRBV28 NA TGTGCCAGCAGTTCTATTACGGAGCAGTACTTC CASSSITEQYF
NA TRBJ1-4 TRBV6-1 NA TGTGCCAGCAGTGAACGAGGGCTTAATGAAAAACTGTTTTTT CASSERGLNEKLFF
TRBD1 TRBJ1-5 TRBV24-1 NA TGTGCCACCAGTGAAAGATCCGGGACAGGGGTTAATCAGCCCCAGCATTTT CATSERSGTGVNQPQHF
TRBD1 TRBJ1-4 TRBV6-5 NA TGTGCCAGCAGTCACCAGACAGGGTCGAATGAAAAACTGTTTTTT CASSHQTGSNEKLFF
NA TRBJ1-4 TRBV5-1 NA TGCGCCAGCAGCTTGGACGCAGGGGATGAAAAACTGTTTTTT CASSLDAGDEKLFF
TRBD2 TRBJ2-5 TRBV11-2 NA TGTGCCAGCAGCTTAGATCTCCTAGCGGGAAAGGTAGAGACCCAGTACTTC CASSLDLLAGKVETQYF
TRBD2 TRBJ2-1 TRBV11-3 few TGTGCCAGCAGCTTAGGGACTAGCACGTCCAATGAGCAGTTCTTC CASSLGTSTSNEQFF
TRBD2 TRBJ2-3 TRBV27 few TGTGCCAGCAGCCTGACTAGCGGGGGGCCTACTAGCACAGATACGCAGTATTTT CASSLTSGGPTSTDTQYF
TRBD1 TRBJ1-6 TRBV4-2 NA TGTGCCAGCAGCCAAGAAGACAGGGGTTCTCCACCCCTCCACTTT CASSQEDRGSPPLHF
NA TRBJ1-1 TRBV18 NA TGTGCCAGCTCACCACCAGGGGCGATCACTGAAGCTTTCTTT CASSPPGAITEAFF
NA TRBJ1-3 TRBV6-5 NA TGTGCCAGCAGGTTACAGGGTTACGCTGGAAACACCATATATTTT CASRLQGYAGNTIYF
TRBD1 TRBJ1-2 TRBV7-2 NA TGTGCCAGCAATCCGACAGGGCCCAACTATGGCTACACCTTC CASNPTGPNYGYTF
NA TRBJ1-4 TRBV19 NA TGTGCCAGTAGTCACGACGGGAATGAAAAACTGTTTTTT CASSHDGNEKLFF
TRBD2 TRBJ2-3 TRBV15 NA TGTGCCACCAGCGATCGGCTCGGACTAGCGGGGAATACGCAGTATTTT CATSDRLGLAGNTQYF
NA TRBJ2-3 TRBV7-6 NA TGTGCCAGCACCGACCCGGTCGGGGGAGGTTTAGATACGCAGTATTTT CASTDPVGGGLDTQYF
NA TRBJ1-5 TRBV27 few TGTGCCAGCAGTTTCGGTCCCGTAAGCAATCAGCCCCAGCATTTT CASSFGPVSNQPQHF
NA TRBJ2-5 TRBV7-9 NA TGTGCCAGCAGCTTAGCAGGGGGAGAGACCCAGTACTTC CASSLAGGETQYF
TRBD1 TRBJ2-5 TRBV5-5 NA TGTGCCAGCAGCTTACAGGGGGCTCGGGAGACCCAGTACTTC CASSLQGARETQYF
NA TRBJ1-5 TRBV19 NA TGTGCCAGTAAGGAGGGAATCAATCAGCCCCAGCATTTT CASKEGINQPQHF
TRBD2 TRBJ2-5 TRBV3-1/TRBV3-2 NA TGTGCCAGCAGCCTCAGCGGGGGGACCCAAGAGACCCAGTACTTC CASSLSGGTQETQYF
NA TRBJ2-7 TRBV6-5 NA TGTGCCAGCACCCACTACGGTCGCGAGCAGTACTTC CASTHYGREQYF
NA TRBJ2-1 TRBV5-6 NA TGTGCCAGCAGCACACCAACTACCCGGGGGGCTGGTGAGCAGTTCTTC CASSTPTTRGAGEQFF
NA TRBJ1-2 TRBV20-1 few TGCAGTGCGACAGAAAACTATGGCTACACCTTC CSATENYGYTF
TRBD1 TRBJ1-6 TRBV6-1 NA TGTGCCAGCAGTGATGGACAGGGTGATTCACCCCTCCACTTT CASSDGQGDSPLHF
NA TRBJ1-2 TRBV19 once TGTGCCAGTAGTATCCTTAACTATGGCTACACCTTC CASSILNYGYTF
TRBD1 TRBJ1-2 TRBV18 NA TGTGCCAGCTCACCCCCGGGACAGACTTACTATGGCTACACCTTC CASSPPGQTYYGYTF
NA TRBJ1-2 TRBV29-1 NA TGCAGCGTTGAAGAATGGCGGCGATGGGGAGATGGCTACACCTTC CSVEEWRRWGDGYTF
TRBD1 TRBJ1-4 TRBV6-5 NA TGTGCCAGCAGCCGGGGACAGCTTGAAAAACTGTTTTTT CASSRGQLEKLFF
NA TRBJ1-6 TRBV6-6 few TGTGCCAGCGGGGGGGGCTTGGGGAATTCACCCCTCCACTTT CASGGGLGNSPLHF
TRBD1 TRBJ1-3 TRBV5-1 NA TGCGCCAGCAGGGGACAGGGGGGAAACACCATATATTTT CASRGQGGNTIYF
NA TRBJ2-2 TRBV6-6 few TGTGCCAGCAGCCCGACAGCCACCGGGGAGCTGTTTTTT CASSPTATGELFF
NA TRBJ1-1 TRBV15 NA TGTGCCACCAGCAGCGTCAGGGGGAACACTGAAGCTTTCTTT CATSSVRGNTEAFF